The T cell receptor (beta chain) under discussion was sequenced for a study of a mutant IDH1 vaccine in newly diagnosed glioma. Profiled with immunoSEQ multiplex PCR; TCRdb holds only in-frame clones, not every one. This sample yields tens of thousands of clones, of which 80% to 90% are seen a single time; roughly 4% belongs to the top ten. V gave up 2 bases and J gave up 12 bases, with 16 bases separating them. This CDR3 region has 13 residues. Germline CDR1 is MNHEY and CDR2 is SMNVEV (reference sequence). Concerning this clone: Its antigen remains unknown.

Time point noted: week 35, safety follow-up. Topical imiquimod accompanied each vaccine dose, which consisted of 300 ug of mutant IDH1 20-mer peptide. The sample here was PBMCs, taken from a glioma patient whose treatment included an IDH1 peptide vaccine. The rearrangement uses TRBV27 and TRBJ1-2; D perhaps matches TRBD1 (5 bases). This clonotype was obtained from a man aged 30 to 45 with glioma. In nucleotides, the CDR3 is TGTGCCAGCAGTTTACGAGGCAGGGAAGCAAACACCTTC. It encodes CASSLRGREANTF.